The clone carrying this T cell receptor beta chain was found a few times. What it binds is not known. This PCR relied on a set of 60 Vbeta primers and 13 Jbeta primers. Profiled with immunoSEQ multiplex PCR; TCRdb holds only in-frame clones, not every one. The sample records 70,000 or so clones, about nine tenths being singletons. These data belong to a study of cytomegalovirus exposure and HLA in healthy donors. Study-wide points: In vitro, three CMV-associated chains proved specific for CMV antigens. HLA restriction was apparent for most CMV-associated TCR beta chains in a later analysis.

It was healthy bone marrow donors who served as donors. Germline-derived CDR1 and CDR2 are LNHDA and SQIVND (reference sequence). The V end lost 4 bases, the J end lost 10 bases, and 10 bases lay between the germline ends. The CDR3 extends over 11 amino acids. This chain joins TRBV19 and TRBJ1-1, with D tentatively TRBD1 (5 bases). Sequencing used PBMCs. This receptor was identified in a woman younger than 45 in good health and CMV-seronegative. The CDR3 sequence: CASSKSGGAFF. In nucleotides, the CDR3 is TGTGCCAGTAGTAAATCCGGGGGAGCTTTCTTT.